The TCR beta chain described here comes from a study of identifying expanded T cells in peripheral blood. A remark on this clone: No antigen is known for it.

The assay was immunoSEQ multiplex PCR, and TCRdb's table has in-frame clones only and misses some. The sample contains 95,000 to 100,000 clones, 87% of which appear only once. Study-level points and caveats: Across healthy donors, higher total template counts meant significantly greater approximately 2-week count variance. Approximately 1.2 clones differed between technical replicates, versus about 16 and 19 over time.

This CDR3 has 14 amino acids. The germline CDR1 and CDR2 sequences are SGHTA and FQGNSA. The V gene lost 1 base and the J gene lost 0 bases, with 7 bases spanning the gap. The clonotype was recovered from a person aged 18 to 70 in good health. Sequenced: blood. The chain carries TRBV7-2 and TRBJ2-7; D possibly corresponds to TRBD1 (6 bases). CDR3 coding DNA: TGTGCCAGCAGCTTAGTGGGGGCCTCCTACGAGCAGTACTTC. Encoded protein: CASSLVGASYEQYF.